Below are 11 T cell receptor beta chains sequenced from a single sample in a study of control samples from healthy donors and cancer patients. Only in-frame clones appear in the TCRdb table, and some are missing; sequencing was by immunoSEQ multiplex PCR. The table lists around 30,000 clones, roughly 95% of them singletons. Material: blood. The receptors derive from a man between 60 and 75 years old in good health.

Written as DNA, the CDR3 is TGTGCCAGCAGCTTAGGGGACAGGGTTGGCGGCTACACCTTC. Residues: CASSLGDRVGGYTF. This sequence joins TRBV7-2 and TRBJ1-2, with 9 bases aligning to TRBD1. The CDR3 is 14 residues long. The junction had 5 bases not matched to a gene; V was cut back by 1 base and J by 8 bases. Germline CDR1 reads SGHTA; CDR2 reads FQGNSA. The entire variable domain, with the rest obtained from reference TRBV7-2 and TRBJ1-2, is as follows: GAGVSQSPSNKVTEKGKDVELRCDPISGHTALYWYRQSLGQGLEFLIYFQGNSAPDKSGLPSDRFSAERTGGSVSTLTIQRTQQEDSAVYLCASSLGDRVGGYTFGSGTRLTVV.

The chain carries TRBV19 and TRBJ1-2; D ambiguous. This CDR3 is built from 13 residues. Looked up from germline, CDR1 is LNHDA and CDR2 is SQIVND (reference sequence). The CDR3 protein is CASNLIRSYGYTF. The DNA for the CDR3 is TGTGCATCCAACCTCATTCGGAGCTATGGCTACACCTTC.

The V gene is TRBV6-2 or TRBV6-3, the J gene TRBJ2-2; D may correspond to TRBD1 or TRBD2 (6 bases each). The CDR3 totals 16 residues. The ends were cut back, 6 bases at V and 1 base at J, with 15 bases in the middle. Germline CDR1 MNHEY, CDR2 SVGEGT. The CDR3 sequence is CASSPSGALNTGELFF. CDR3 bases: TGTGCCAGCAGCCCATCGGGGGCATTGAACACCGGGGAGCTGTTTTTT.

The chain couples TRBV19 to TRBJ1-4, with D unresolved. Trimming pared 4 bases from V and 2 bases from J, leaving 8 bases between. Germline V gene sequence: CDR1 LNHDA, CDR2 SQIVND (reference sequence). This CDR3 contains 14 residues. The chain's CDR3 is CASSKSGTNEKLFF. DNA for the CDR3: TGTGCCAGTAGTAAAAGTGGGACTAATGAAAAACTGTTTTTT.

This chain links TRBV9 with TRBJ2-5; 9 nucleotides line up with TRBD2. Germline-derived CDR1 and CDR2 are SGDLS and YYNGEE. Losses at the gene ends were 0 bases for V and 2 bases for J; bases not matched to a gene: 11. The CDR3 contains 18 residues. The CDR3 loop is CASSVATGSSGVQETQYF. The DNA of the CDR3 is TGTGCCAGCAGCGTAGCTACCGGGTCTAGCGGGGTACAAGAGACCCAGTACTTC.

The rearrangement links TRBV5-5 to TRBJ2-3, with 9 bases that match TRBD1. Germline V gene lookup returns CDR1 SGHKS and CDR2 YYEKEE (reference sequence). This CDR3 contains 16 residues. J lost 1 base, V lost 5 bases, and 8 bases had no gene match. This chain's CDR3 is CASRLTRDRGTDTQYF. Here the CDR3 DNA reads TGTGCCAGCAGACTAACAAGGGACAGGGGCACAGATACGCAGTATTTT.

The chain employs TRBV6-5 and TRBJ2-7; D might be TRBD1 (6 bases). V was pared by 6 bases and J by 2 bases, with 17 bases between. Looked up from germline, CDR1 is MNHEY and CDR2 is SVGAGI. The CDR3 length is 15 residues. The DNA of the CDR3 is TGTGCCAGCAGCCTAATAACAGGGTCCGCCTACGAGCAGTACTTC. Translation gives CASSLITGSAYEQYF.

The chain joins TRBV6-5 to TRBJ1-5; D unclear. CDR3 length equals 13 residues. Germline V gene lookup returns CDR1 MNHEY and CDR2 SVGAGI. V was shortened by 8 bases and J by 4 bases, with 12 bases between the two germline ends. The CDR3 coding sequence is TGTGCCAGCGGACCCCAGAGGAATCAGCCCCAGCATTTT. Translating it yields CASGPQRNQPQHF.

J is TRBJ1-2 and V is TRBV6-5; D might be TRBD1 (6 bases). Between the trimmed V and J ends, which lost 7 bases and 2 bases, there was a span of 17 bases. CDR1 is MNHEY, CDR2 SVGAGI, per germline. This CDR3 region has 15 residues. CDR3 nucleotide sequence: TGTGCCAGCAACCCCGTCCAGGGGTTAAACTATGGCTACACCTTC. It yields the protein CASNPVQGLNYGYTF.

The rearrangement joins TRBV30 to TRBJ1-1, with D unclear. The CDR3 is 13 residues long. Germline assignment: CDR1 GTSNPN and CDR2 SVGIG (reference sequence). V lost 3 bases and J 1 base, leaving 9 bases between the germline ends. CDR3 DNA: TGTGCCTGGAGGACCGGACCGAACACTGAAGCTTTCTTT. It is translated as CAWRTGPNTEAFF.

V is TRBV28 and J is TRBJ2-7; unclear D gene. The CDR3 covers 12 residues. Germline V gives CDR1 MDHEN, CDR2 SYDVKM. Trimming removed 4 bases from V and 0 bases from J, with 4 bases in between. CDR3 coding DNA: TGTGCCAGCAGTTCGTACTCCTACGAGCAGTACTTC. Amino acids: CASSSYSYEQYF.